This TCR beta chain originates from a study of T cell responses to AZD1222 COVID-19 vaccine. Clones were read by immunoSEQ multiplex PCR, and TCRdb kept only the in-frame ones, dropping some. The sample lists 25,000 to 35,000 clones; about nine tenths were seen once. CDR3 length equals 15 residues. J gave up 2 bases and V 4 bases, and 8 bases lay outside the gene matches. Per germline, CDR1 SGHTA and CDR2 FQGNSA. This specimen was peripheral blood, taken on day 0 of AZD1222 vaccination. The source of this sequence is an adult in good health. The V and J genes are TRBV7-2 and TRBJ2-7, with TRBD2 matching 7 bases. CDR3 bases: TGTGCCAGCAGCTCTACCGGGGGGTTAACCTACGAGCAGTACTTC. Residues: CASSSTGGLTYEQYF.